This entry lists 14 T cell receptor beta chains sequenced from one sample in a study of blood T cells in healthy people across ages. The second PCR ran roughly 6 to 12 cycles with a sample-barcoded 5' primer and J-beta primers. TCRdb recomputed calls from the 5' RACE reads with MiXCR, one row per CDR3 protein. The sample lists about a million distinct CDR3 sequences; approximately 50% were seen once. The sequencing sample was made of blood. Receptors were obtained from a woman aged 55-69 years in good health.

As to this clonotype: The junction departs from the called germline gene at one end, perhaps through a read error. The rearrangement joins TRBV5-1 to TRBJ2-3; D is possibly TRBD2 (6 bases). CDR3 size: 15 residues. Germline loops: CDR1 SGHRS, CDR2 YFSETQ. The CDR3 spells CAGSSSGLATDTQYF. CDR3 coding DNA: TGCGCCGGCAGCTCAAGCGGGTTGGCCACAGATACGCAGTATTTT.

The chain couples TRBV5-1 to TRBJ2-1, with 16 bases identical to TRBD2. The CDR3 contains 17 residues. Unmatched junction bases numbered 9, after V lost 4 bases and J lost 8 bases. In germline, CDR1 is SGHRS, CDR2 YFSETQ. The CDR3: CASSLPGTSGRGDEQFF. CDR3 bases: TGCGCCAGCAGCCTCCCGGGGACTAGCGGGAGGGGGGATGAGCAGTTCTTC. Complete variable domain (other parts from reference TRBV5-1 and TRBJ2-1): KAGVTQTPRYLIKTRGQQVTLSCSPISGHRSVSWYQQTPGQGLQFLFEYFSETQRNKGNFPGRFSGRQFSNSRSEMNVSTLELGDSALYLCASSLPGTSGRGDEQFFGPGTRLTVL.

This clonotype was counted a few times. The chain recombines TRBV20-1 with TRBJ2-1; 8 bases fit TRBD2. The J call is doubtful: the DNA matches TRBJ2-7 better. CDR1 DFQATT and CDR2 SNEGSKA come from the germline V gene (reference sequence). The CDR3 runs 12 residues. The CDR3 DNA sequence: TGCAGTGCTCTTCGCGGGAGGTACGAGCAGTACTTC. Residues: CSALRGRYEQYF.

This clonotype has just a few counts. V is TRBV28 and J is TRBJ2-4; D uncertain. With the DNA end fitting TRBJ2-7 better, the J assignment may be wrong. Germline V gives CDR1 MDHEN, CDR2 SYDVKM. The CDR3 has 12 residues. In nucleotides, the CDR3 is TGTGCCACCGAACAGAAAGACGACGAGCAGTACTTC. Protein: CATEQKDDEQYF.

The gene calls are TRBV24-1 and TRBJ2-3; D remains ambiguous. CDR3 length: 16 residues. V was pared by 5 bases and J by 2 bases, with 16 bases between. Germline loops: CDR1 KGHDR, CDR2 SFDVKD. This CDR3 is CATSGRRPAHTDTQYF. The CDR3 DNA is TGTGCCACCAGTGGGCGACGGCCTGCTCACACAGATACGCAGTATTTT.

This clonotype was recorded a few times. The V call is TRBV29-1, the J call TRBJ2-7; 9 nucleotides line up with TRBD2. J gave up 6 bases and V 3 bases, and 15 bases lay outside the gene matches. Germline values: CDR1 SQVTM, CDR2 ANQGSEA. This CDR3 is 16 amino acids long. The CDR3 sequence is CSVERHGELAGGEQYF. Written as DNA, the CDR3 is TGCAGCGTTGAGCGTCACGGCGAACTAGCGGGTGGCGAGCAGTACTTC.

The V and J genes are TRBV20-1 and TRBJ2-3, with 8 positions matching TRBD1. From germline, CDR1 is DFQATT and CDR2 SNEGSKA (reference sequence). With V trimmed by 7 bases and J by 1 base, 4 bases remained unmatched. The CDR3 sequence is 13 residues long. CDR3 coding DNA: TGCAGTGAGCAGGGGGCAGGCACAGATACGCAGTATTTT. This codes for CSEQGAGTDTQYF.

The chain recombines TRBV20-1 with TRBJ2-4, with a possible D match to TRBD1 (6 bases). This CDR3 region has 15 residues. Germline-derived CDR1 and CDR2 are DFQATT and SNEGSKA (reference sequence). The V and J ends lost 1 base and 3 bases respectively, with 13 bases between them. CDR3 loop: CSARAETGSKNIQYF. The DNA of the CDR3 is TGCAGTGCTAGAGCGGAAACAGGGAGCAAAAACATTCAGTACTTC.

The CDR3 is CASGIGTPLADEQFF. The CDR3 nucleotides are TGTGCTAGTGGTATCGGGACCCCCCTGGCAGATGAGCAGTTCTTC. The J gene is TRBJ2-1, the V gene TRBV12-5; D tentatively fits TRBD1 or TRBD2 (5 bases each). The CDR3 extends over 15 amino acids. Germline assignment: CDR1 LGHNT and CDR2 FRNRAP. Trimming cost V 5 bases and J 8 bases, with 19 bases left between them.

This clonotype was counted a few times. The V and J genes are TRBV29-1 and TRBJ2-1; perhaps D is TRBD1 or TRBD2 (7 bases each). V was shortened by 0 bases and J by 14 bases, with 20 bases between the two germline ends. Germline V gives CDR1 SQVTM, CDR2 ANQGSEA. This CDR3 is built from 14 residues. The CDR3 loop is CSVEDGEGADHKFF. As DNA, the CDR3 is TGCAGCGTTGAAGATGGGGAGGGGGCGGATCATAAGTTCTTC.

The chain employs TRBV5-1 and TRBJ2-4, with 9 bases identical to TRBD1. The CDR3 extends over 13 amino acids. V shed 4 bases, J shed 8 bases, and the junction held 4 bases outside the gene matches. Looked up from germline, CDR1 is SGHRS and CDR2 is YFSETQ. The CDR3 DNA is TGCGCCAGCAGCGCGGACAGGGGATACATTCAGTACTTC. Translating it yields CASSADRGYIQYF.

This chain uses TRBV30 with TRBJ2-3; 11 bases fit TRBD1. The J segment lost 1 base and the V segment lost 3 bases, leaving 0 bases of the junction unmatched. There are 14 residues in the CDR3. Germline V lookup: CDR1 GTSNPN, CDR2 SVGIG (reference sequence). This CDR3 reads CAWRDRGRTDTQYF. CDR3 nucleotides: TGTGCCTGGAGGGACAGGGGGCGCACAGATACGCAGTATTTT.

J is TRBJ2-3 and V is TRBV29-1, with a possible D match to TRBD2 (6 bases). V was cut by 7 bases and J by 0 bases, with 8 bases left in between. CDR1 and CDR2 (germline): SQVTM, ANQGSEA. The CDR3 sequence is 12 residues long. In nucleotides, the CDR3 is TGCAGCGGGGGGGTTAGCACAGATACGCAGTATTTT. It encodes CSGGVSTDTQYF.

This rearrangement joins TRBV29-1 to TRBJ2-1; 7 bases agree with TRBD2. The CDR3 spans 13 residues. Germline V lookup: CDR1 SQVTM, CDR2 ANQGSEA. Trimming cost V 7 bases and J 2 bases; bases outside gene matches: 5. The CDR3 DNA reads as TGCAGCGGGGGCGGGAGAACCTACAATGAGCAGTTCTTC. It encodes CSGGGRTYNEQFF.